The sample holds one count of the clone carrying this TCR beta chain. Antigen specificity is unknown. The sample comes from a study of human thymus T cells. Study-wide results and limits: As related research reported, thymic repertoires overlapped highly among unrelated individuals. Both thymic and peripheral blood repertoires showed apparently biased V and J usage.

TCRdb's table, derived via immunoSEQ multiplex PCR, lists solely in-frame clones and lacks some. Among some 120,000 clones listed, more than 90% were seen once. This CDR3 has 14 amino acids. Germline lookup yields CDR1 LNHNV and CDR2 YYDKDF (reference sequence). The ends were cut back, 5 bases at V and 2 bases at J, with 13 bases in the middle. Resections from corrective heart surgery provided thymus tissue. This sequence was found in a boy less than two years old with a congenital heart defect but otherwise immunologically healthy. The chain uses TRBV15 and TRBJ2-7, with D possibly called TRBD1 or TRBD2 (6 bases each). Input material: thymus tissue. The CDR3 bases are TGTGCCACCAGCCGCGGGACACTACCCTACGAGCAGTACTTC. Residues: CATSRGTLPYEQYF.